The entry that follows covers one TCR beta chain sequence. Its target is not known. Measured with immunoSEQ multiplex PCR; TCRdb has only the in-frame clones, and not every one. Altogether more than 85,000 clones are present, 77% being singletons, with the ten largest covering around 23%. The data belong to a study of cytotoxic CD8 clonotypes in ibrutinib-treated CLL. Study conclusions and caveats: Before falling back toward baseline at progression, clonality had risen at the time of ibrutinib response. Public clonotypes, an uncommon group, contracted or remained stable on treatment. Pretreatment clonality was elevated relative to age-matched healthy donors and paralleled circulating CD8+ T-cell counts.

V was pared by 2 bases and J by 2 bases, with 17 bases between. The CDR3 covers 16 residues. Germline loops: CDR1 SGHRS, CDR2 YFSETQ. The sequences come from PBMCs, collected after 24 months of ibrutinib treatment. The genes are TRBV5-1 and TRBJ2-7; D is unclear. This sequence originates from a human donor with chronic lymphocytic leukemia. The CDR3, as DNA: TGCGCCAGCAGCTTAGAGAACTTCGTGTCGACCTACGAGCAGTACTTC. This sequence encodes CASSLENFVSTYEQYF.